This T cell receptor beta chain appears in the sequencing data of a study of blood T cell repertoires in COVID-19. Study background: The study drew acute and convalescent COVID-19 samples from the United States, Italy and Spain. From T cells, B-cell-depleted T cells, or PBMCs came the material, which was cDNA or gDNA.

Looked up from germline, CDR1 is GTSNPN and CDR2 is SVGIG (reference sequence). The V gene lost 2 bases and the J gene lost 2 bases, with 7 bases spanning the gap. The CDR3 sequence is 12 residues long. Authors' analysis steps: Scientists estimated how many nucleated cells there were by amplifying reference gene primers. Sequencing used immunoSEQ multiplex PCR; TCRdb keeps in-frame clones, though not all of them. For V, J and clone size, that table is used; D and trimming come from the DNA. The sample comprises 90,000 to 130,000 clones, about 88% of which are singletons, and approximately 1.5% rests with the top ten.

The chain uses TRBV30 and TRBJ2-7; the D is unclear. The source of this sequence is a middle-aged man with acute or convalescent COVID-19. Sequencing input: peripheral blood. The CDR3 DNA reads as TGTGCCTGGAGTAGCTTGGCCTACGAGCAGTACTTC. Translating it yields CAWSSLAYEQYF.